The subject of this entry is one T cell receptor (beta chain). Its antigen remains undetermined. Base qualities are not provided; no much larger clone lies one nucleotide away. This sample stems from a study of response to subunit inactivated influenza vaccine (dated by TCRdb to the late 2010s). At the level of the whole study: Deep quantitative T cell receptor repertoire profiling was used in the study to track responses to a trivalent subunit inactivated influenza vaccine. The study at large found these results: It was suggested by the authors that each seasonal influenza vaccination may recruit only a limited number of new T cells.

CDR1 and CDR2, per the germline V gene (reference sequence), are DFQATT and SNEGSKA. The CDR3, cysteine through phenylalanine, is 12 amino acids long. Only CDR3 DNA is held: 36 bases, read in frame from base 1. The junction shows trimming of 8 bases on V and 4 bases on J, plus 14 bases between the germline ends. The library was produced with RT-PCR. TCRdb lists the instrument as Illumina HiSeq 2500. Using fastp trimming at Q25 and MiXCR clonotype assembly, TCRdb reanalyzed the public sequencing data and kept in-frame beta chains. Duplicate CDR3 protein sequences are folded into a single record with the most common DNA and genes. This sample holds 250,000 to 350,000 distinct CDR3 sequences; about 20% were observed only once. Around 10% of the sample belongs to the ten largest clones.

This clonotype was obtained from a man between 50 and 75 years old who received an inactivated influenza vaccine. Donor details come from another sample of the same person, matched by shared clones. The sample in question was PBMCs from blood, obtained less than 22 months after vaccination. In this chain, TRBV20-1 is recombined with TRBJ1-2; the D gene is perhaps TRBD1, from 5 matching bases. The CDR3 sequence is CSTGADSYGYTF. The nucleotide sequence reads TGCAGTACTGGGGCTGACAGCTATGGCTACACCTTC.